One sample yielded the 12 T cell receptor beta chains listed below, sequenced in a study of cytomegalovirus exposure and HLA in healthy donors. Primers for the PCR totalled 60 Vbeta and 13 Jbeta. Profiled with immunoSEQ multiplex PCR; TCRdb holds only in-frame clones, not every one. The data show about 200,000 clones, about 81% seen once. Material: PBMCs. The receptors were sampled from a woman aged 40 to 55 in good health and CMV-seronegative.

The gene calls are TRBV6-5 and TRBJ2-1; a weak D match, TRBD1 (6 bases). Trimming removed 6 bases from V and 4 bases from J, with 10 bases in between. Germline CDR1 and CDR2: MNHEY and SVGAGI. The CDR3 sequence is 13 residues long. The CDR3 loop reads CASRLDRYNEQFF. The DNA of the CDR3 is TGTGCCAGCAGGCTTGACAGGTACAATGAGCAGTTCTTC.

For this clone: Other DNA sequences in this specimen translate into the identical CDR3. The chain has TRBV7-2 and TRBJ2-5, with 15 bases identical to TRBD2. The CDR3 consists of 16 residues. Germline loops: CDR1 SGHTA, CDR2 FQGNSA. V lost 5 bases, J lost 2 bases, and 3 bases stayed unmatched. The CDR3 bases are TGTGCCAGCAGCCTCGGACTAGCGGGAGGGCAAGAGACCCAGTACTTC. This gives the protein CASSLGLAGGQETQYF.

The V gene is TRBV19, the J gene TRBJ1-5; 9 bases are shared with TRBD1. V was pared by 4 bases and J by 6 bases, with 4 bases of the junction left unmatched. The CDR3 extends over 14 amino acids. CDR1 is LNHDA, CDR2 SQIVND, per germline (reference sequence). This CDR3 is CASSTGTGRQPQHF. The CDR3 coding sequence is TGTGCCAGTAGTACTGGGACAGGGCGTCAGCCCCAGCATTTT.

The CDR3 DNA sequence: TGCGCCAGCAGTGATGGAGCGGGAGTACAGACGCAGTATTTT. Translated: CASSDGAGVQTQYF. The genes are TRBV10-1 and TRBJ2-3, with 8 nucleotides matching TRBD2. J was trimmed by 9 bases and V by 3 bases; bases with no gene match: 8. The CDR3 runs 14 residues. In germline, CDR1 is WNHNN, CDR2 SYGVQD (reference sequence).

The chain couples TRBV9 to TRBJ2-5; TRBD1 might be the D (6 bases). Germline CDR1 reads SGDLS; CDR2 reads YYNGEE. This CDR3 is 19 amino acids long. The V gene lost 1 base and the J gene lost 5 bases, with 27 bases spanning the gap. CDR3 loop: CASSVPSAGAGMGSETQYF. CDR3 DNA: TGTGCCAGCAGCGTACCTTCGGCAGGGGCAGGGATGGGCTCGGAGACCCAGTACTTC.

This rearrangement joins TRBV5-1 to TRBJ1-1; 9 bases map to TRBD1. This CDR3 has 15 amino acids. Trimming removed 4 bases from V and 4 bases from J; junction bases left unmatched: 8. CDR1 SGHRS and CDR2 YFSETQ come from the germline V gene. The CDR3 sequence: CASSPRTGAGTEAFF. Written as DNA, the CDR3 is TGCGCCAGCAGCCCCCGGACAGGGGCCGGCACTGAAGCTTTCTTT.

The chain carries TRBV4-2 and TRBJ1-2; 8 bases are a match to TRBD1. After removal of 3 bases from V and 5 bases from J, the junction contained 8 bases not matched to a gene. CDR1 and CDR2 from the germline V gene are LGHNA and YNFKEQ. This CDR3 has 15 residues. The CDR3: CASSHVADRDYGYTF. As DNA, the CDR3 is TGTGCCAGCAGCCACGTCGCGGACAGGGATTATGGCTACACCTTC.

The chain joins TRBV5-6 to TRBJ2-3, with D possibly being TRBD1 (5 bases). V lost 7 bases and J 2 bases, leaving 8 bases between the germline ends. The CDR3 consists of 12 residues. The germline V gene has CDR1 SGHDT and CDR2 YYEEEE. DNA of the CDR3: TGTGCCAGCGCAGGGCTCACAGATACGCAGTATTTT. The encoded protein is CASAGLTDTQYF.

This chain links TRBV27 with TRBJ2-7; D call uncertain. The CDR3 extends over 12 amino acids. The V gene's germline CDR1 is MNHEY and CDR2 SMNVEV (reference sequence). V lost 4 bases to trimming and J lost 0 bases, with 4 bases between them. The DNA of the CDR3 is TGTGCCAGCAGTTCGGGCTCCTACGAGCAGTACTTC. As protein: CASSSGSYEQYF.

This clone was detected once. This chain connects TRBV9 to TRBJ2-1; 10 bases are shared with TRBD1. V shed 3 bases, J shed 9 bases, and the junction held 9 bases outside the gene matches. The germline CDR1 and CDR2 sequences are SGDLS and YYNGEE. The CDR3 sequence is 15 residues long. DNA of the CDR3: TGTGCCAGCAGCGGTGGGACAGGGGTTGGTGGTGAGCAGTTCTTC. This encodes CASSGGTGVGGEQFF.

This chain joins TRBV7-3 and TRBJ2-7, with D maybe TRBD1 (6 bases). Per germline, CDR1 SGHTA and CDR2 FQGTGA. V lost 3 bases to trimming and J lost 3 bases, with 12 bases between them. The CDR3 consists of 14 residues. The CDR3 here is CASSFGGRGYEQYF. CDR3 bases: TGTGCCAGCAGCTTCGGTGGCAGGGGCTACGAGCAGTACTTC.

This clone has more than one count but fewer than ten. The chain combines TRBV20-1 with TRBJ2-1; no firm D call. Trimming took 8 bases from V and 6 from J, leaving 2 bases between them. The CDR3 totals 8 residues. Germline V gives CDR1 DFQATT, CDR2 SNEGSKA (reference sequence). CDR3 protein: CSLNEQFF. In DNA form, the CDR3 reads TGCAGTCTCAATGAGCAGTTCTTC.